This T cell receptor beta chain is from a study of cytomegalovirus exposure and HLA in healthy donors. Findings and caveats of the study: Researchers reportedly found TCR beta sequences accurately predicted most subjects' HLA-A and HLA-B alleles.

The PCR was carried out with 60 Vbeta primers and 13 Jbeta primers. Produced via immunoSEQ multiplex PCR; TCRdb's table is partial and in-frame only. The sample has some 130,000 clones, and its top ten clones hold about 1.7%. For this clone: Its antigen is not identified.

Germline assignment: CDR1 SQVTM and CDR2 ANQGSEA. CDR3 length: 13 residues. This sequence originates from a man between 18 and 29 years old in good health and CMV-seronegative. The sequenced sample was PBMCs. The genes are TRBV29-1 and TRBJ2-5; 11 bases match TRBD1. The tail of the sequence fits TRBJ2-7 better, so the J call may be wrong. The CDR3 coding sequence is TGCAGCGCTGGGACCGGGACAGGGGGCGAGCAGTACTTC. Protein product: CSAGTGTGGEQYF.